The present T cell receptor (beta chain) was sequenced within a study of cytomegalovirus exposure and HLA in healthy donors. J gave up 8 bases and V 0 bases, and 9 bases lay outside the gene matches. CDR1 and CDR2 (germline): SQVTM, ANQGSEA. The CDR3 extends over 15 amino acids. It was with 60 Vbeta and 13 Jbeta primers that the PCR ran. The method was immunoSEQ multiplex PCR; TCRdb's version includes in-frame clones alone and lacks a portion of them. The data hold 150,000 to 200,000 clones, with less than 85% observed a single time. The source is a boy under 18 in good health and CMV-seronegative. The chain uses TRBV29-1 and TRBJ2-1, with 8 bases identical to TRBD1. Sequenced material: PBMCs. CDR3 amino acids: CSVEDPHRQGYEQFF. CDR3 DNA: TGCAGCGTTGAAGATCCGCACCGACAGGGGTATGAGCAGTTCTTC.